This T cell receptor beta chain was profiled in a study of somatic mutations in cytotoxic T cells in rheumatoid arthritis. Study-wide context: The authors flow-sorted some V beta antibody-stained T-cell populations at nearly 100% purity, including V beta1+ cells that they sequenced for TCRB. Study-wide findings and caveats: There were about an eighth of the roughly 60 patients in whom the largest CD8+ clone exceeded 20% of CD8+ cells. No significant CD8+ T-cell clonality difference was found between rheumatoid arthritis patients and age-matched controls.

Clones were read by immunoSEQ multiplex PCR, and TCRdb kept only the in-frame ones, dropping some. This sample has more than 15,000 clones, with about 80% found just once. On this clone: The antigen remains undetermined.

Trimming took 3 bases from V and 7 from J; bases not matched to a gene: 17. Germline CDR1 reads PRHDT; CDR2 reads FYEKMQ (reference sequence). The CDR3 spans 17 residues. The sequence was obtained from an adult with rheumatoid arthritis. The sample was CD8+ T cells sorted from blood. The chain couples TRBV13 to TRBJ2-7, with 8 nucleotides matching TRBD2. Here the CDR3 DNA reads TGTGCCAGCAGCTTGGTTTTGGCGCCCGAACGGGAGGGTGAGCAGTACTTC. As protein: CASSLVLAPEREGEQYF. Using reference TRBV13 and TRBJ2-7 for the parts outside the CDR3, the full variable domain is AAGVIQSPRHLIKEKRETATLKCYPIPRHDTVYWYQQGPGQDPQFLISFYEKMQSDKGSIPDRFSAQQFSDYHSELNMSSLELGDSALYFCASSLVLAPEREGEQYFGPGTRLTVT.